These T cell receptor beta chains were read from a single sample in a study of long-term antiretroviral therapy in people with HIV. Some clones are missing from TCRdb's copy, which holds only in-frame ones; the method was immunoSEQ multiplex PCR. The sample includes some 28,000 clones, 80% of them seen just once. The specimen was unsorted PBMCs, collected 0.3 years after starting antiretroviral therapy. The receptors shown here come from a man aged 40-49 years with HIV. Both conserved end residues are part of each CDR3. The D gene is left open where the match is weak. Clone size is shown for a subset of rows, as once, few, many or a class of expanded clone.

-	-	TRBJ2-2	TRBV15	CATSSKYRDGELFF	TGTGCCACCAGCAGTAAATACAGGGACGGGGAGCTGTTTTTT
-	TRBD1	TRBJ2-7	TRBV7-2	CASSSGQVAYEQYF	TGTGCCAGCAGCTCAGGACAGGTAGCCTACGAGCAGTACTTC
-	TRBD1	TRBJ1-1	TRBV28	CASSATGYTEAFF	TGTGCCAGCAGTGCGACAGGGTACACTGAAGCTTTCTTT
-	-	TRBJ2-5	TRBV20-1	CSARGPTQYF	TGCAGTGCTAGAGGCCCGACCCAGTACTTC
once	-	TRBJ2-3	TRBV7-9	CASSLGSTDTQYF	TGTGCCAGCAGCTTAGGGAGCACAGATACGCAGTATTTT
-	-	TRBJ1-1	TRBV5-4	CASSFIPGEAFF	TGTGCCAGCAGCTTTATACCGGGAGAAGCTTTCTTT
-	-	TRBJ2-7	TRBV28	CASSLGRERYF	TGTGCCAGCAGTTTAGGACGGGAACGATACTTC
-	-	TRBJ1-1	TRBV7-9	CASSIQGDTEAFF	TGTGCCAGCAGCATACAGGGAGACACTGAAGCTTTCTTT
-	-	TRBJ2-6	TRBV5-1	CASSPAGRISGANVLTF	TGCGCCAGCAGCCCGGCTGGTCGTATCTCTGGGGCCAACGTCCTGACTTTC
-	TRBD2	TRBJ2-7	TRBV7-6	CASSLESSGSYEQYF	TGTGCCAGCAGCTTAGAGTCTAGCGGGAGCTACGAGCAGTACTTC
-	TRBD1	TRBJ1-1	TRBV5-4	CASSLDRGRTEAFF	TGTGCCAGCAGCTTGGACAGGGGCCGAACTGAAGCTTTCTTT
-	TRBD1	TRBJ2-5	TRBV29-1	CSALGDSQETQYF	TGCAGCGCCCTCGGGGACAGCCAAGAGACCCAGTACTTC
-	TRBD1	TRBJ1-5	TRBV28	CASSSLDRGKPQHF	TGTGCCAGCAGTTCTCTGGACAGGGGGAAGCCCCAGCATTTT
-	-	TRBJ2-5	TRBV27	CASRKSGTPSRETQYF	TGTGCCAGCAGGAAGTCCGGGACCCCGAGTCGAGAGACCCAGTACTTC
-	-	TRBJ1-2	TRBV9	CASSTRSGRDGYTF	TGTGCCAGCAGCACCCGATCAGGGAGAGATGGCTACACCTTC
once	-	TRBJ2-1	TRBV4-3	CASGARSGNEQFF	TGCGCCAGCGGGGCTAGGTCAGGCAATGAGCAGTTCTTC
-	TRBD2	TRBJ2-5	TRBV29-1	CSVRTGTSGNQETQYF	TGCAGCGTTAGAACCGGGACTAGCGGAAACCAAGAGACCCAGTACTTC
-	-	TRBJ2-2	TRBV18	CASSLLFRPQNTGELFF	TGTGCCAGCTCACTCCTCTTTCGACCCCAAAACACCGGGGAGCTGTTTTTT
once	-	TRBJ1-1	TRBV28	CASRTPGVRNTEAFF	TGTGCCAGCAGGACTCCAGGGGTTCGGAACACTGAAGCTTTCTTT